A single sample is the source of the 22 T cell receptor beta chains below, sequenced in a study of blood T cell repertoires in COVID-19. Measured with immunoSEQ multiplex PCR; TCRdb has only the in-frame clones, and not every one. Here the sample spans over 200,000 clones, approximately 82% being singletons. The sample consisted of peripheral blood. The receptors here all came from a man aged 35 to 55 who had recovered from COVID-19.

The chain combines TRBV20-1 with TRBJ2-2; D might be TRBD2 (6 bases). This CDR3 region has 14 residues. V was pared by 5 bases and J by 2 bases, with 12 bases between. Germline values: CDR1 DFQATT, CDR2 SNEGSKA (reference sequence). CDR3 amino acids: CSARGGVNTGELFF. CDR3 sequence (DNA): TGCAGTGCTCGTGGCGGGGTTAACACCGGGGAGCTGTTTTTT.

The V gene is TRBV28, the J gene TRBJ1-2; no clear D. CDR1 is MDHEN and CDR2 is SYDVKM in the germline V gene. Between the trimmed V and J ends, which lost 2 bases and 4 bases, there was a span of 8 bases. The CDR3 has 13 amino acids. The CDR3 loop is CASSLQSGYGYTF. In DNA form, the CDR3 reads TGTGCCAGCAGTTTACAGTCAGGCTATGGCTACACCTTC.

This clone has just one count. This chain links TRBV19 with TRBJ1-5, with D unresolved. V lost 7 bases to trimming and J lost 11 bases, with 21 bases between them. The CDR3 contains 14 residues. The germline gives CDR1 LNHDA, CDR2 SQIVND (reference sequence). The CDR3 nucleotides are TGTGCCAGTAAAACGGAGCTGACTAAAAGTACCCAGCATTTT. This sequence encodes CASKTELTKSTQHF. Full variable domain (missing parts from reference TRBV19 and TRBJ1-5): DGGITQSPKYLFRKEGQNVTLSCEQNLNHDAMYWYRQDPGQGLRLIYYSQIVNDFQKGDIAEGYSVSREKKESFPLTVTSAQKNPTAFYLCASKTELTKSTQHFGDGTRLSIL.

This chain connects TRBV2 to TRBJ1-5; tentative D call: TRBD1 (5 bases). Trimming removed 3 bases from V and 7 bases from J, with 10 bases in between. Germline V CDR1 and CDR2: SNHLY, FYNNEI. The CDR3 is made up of 13 amino acids. CDR3 nucleotide sequence: TGTGCCAGCAGTGAGCAGGGAGGACAGCCCCAGCATTTT. Amino acid sequence: CASSEQGGQPQHF.

The rearrangement links TRBV27 to TRBJ1-4; D gene uncertain. The CDR3 is 13 residues long. V gave up 3 bases and J gave up 6 bases, with 8 bases separating them. Germline V gene lookup returns CDR1 MNHEY and CDR2 SMNVEV (reference sequence). The CDR3 bases are TGTGCCAGCAGTTTGCACAGAGATGAAAAACTGTTTTTT. It specifies CASSLHRDEKLFF.

The chain couples TRBV4-3 to TRBJ1-1, with a weak D call TRBD1 (5 bases). The CDR3 has 15 amino acids. Between the trimmed V and J ends, which lost 2 bases and 4 bases, there was a span of 14 bases. The germline CDR1 and CDR2 sequences are LGHNA and YSLEER. CDR3 loop: CASSQFGQGGTEAFF. In DNA, the CDR3 is TGCGCCAGCAGCCAATTCGGCCAGGGTGGCACTGAAGCTTTCTTT.

The rearrangement links TRBV5-1 to TRBJ2-7; TRBD2 is a possible D gene (5 bases). V was shortened by 0 bases and J by 5 bases, with 12 bases between the two germline ends. CDR1 SGHRS and CDR2 YFSETQ come from the germline V gene. This CDR3 has 14 amino acids. CDR3 coding DNA: TGCGCCAGCAGCTTGGCGACTCCGGAGGACGAGCAGTACTTC. This gives the protein CASSLATPEDEQYF. Complete variable domain (other parts from reference TRBV5-1 and TRBJ2-7): KAGVTQTPRYLIKTRGQQVTLSCSPISGHRSVSWYQQTPGQGLQFLFEYFSETQRNKGNFPGRFSGRQFSNSRSEMNVSTLELGDSALYLCASSLATPEDEQYFGPGTRLTVT.

The gene calls are TRBV9 and TRBJ2-1, with 14 positions matching TRBD2. The germline V gene has CDR1 SGDLS and CDR2 YYNGEE. This CDR3 is built from 17 residues. The J segment lost 9 bases and the V segment lost 3 bases, leaving 11 bases of the junction unmatched. CDR3 DNA: TGTGCCAGCAGCGCCCCTCCGGGACTAGCGGGAGTAAGTGAGCAGTTCTTC. Translation: CASSAPPGLAGVSEQFF. Drawing the rest from reference TRBV9 and TRBJ2-1, the complete variable domain is DSGVTQTPKHLITATGQRVTLRCSPRSGDLSVYWYQQSLDQGLQFLIQYYNGEERAKGNILERFSAQQFPDLHSELNLSSLELGDSALYFCASSAPPGLAGVSEQFFGPGTRLTVL.

The V gene is TRBV7-6, the J gene TRBJ1-2, with D possibly TRBD1 on 6 matching bases. The germline V gene encodes CDR1 SGHVS and CDR2 FNYEAQ. CDR3 length: 14 amino acids. Trimming pared 5 bases from V and 8 bases from J, leaving 18 bases between. CDR3 sequence (DNA): TGTGCCAGCAGCCCCGGGTCAGGGGCGGAAGGCTACACCTTC. Its translation: CASSPGSGAEGYTF.

This clone has a single count. This sequence joins TRBV18 and TRBJ1-1, with TRBD1 as a possible D gene (6 bases). V was cut by 2 bases and J by 3 bases, with 10 bases left in between. This CDR3 is 14 amino acids long. CDR1 and CDR2 from the germline V gene are KGHSH and LQKENI. The CDR3 spells CASSPRGFDTEAFF. For the CDR3, the DNA is TGTGCCAGCTCACCAAGGGGGTTCGACACTGAAGCTTTCTTT. The full variable domain, in which reference TRBV18 and TRBJ1-1 provide the parts outside the CDR3, is NAGVMQNPRHLVRRRGQEARLRCSPMKGHSHVYWYRQLPEEGLKFMVYLQKENIIDESGMPKERFSAEFPKEGPSILRIQQVVRGDSAAYFCASSPRGFDTEAFFGQGTRLTVV.

The rearrangement uses TRBV12-3 or TRBV12-4 and TRBJ1-1; D call uncertain. V lost 7 bases and J lost 3, with 12 bases in between. There are 13 residues in the CDR3. The CDR3 spells CASIKGGYTEAFF. DNA of the CDR3: TGTGCCAGCATCAAAGGCGGTTACACTGAAGCTTTCTTT.

A single count supports this clone. The chain has TRBV29-1 and TRBJ1-1; D is unclear. V was shortened by 7 bases and J by 0 bases, with 12 bases between the two germline ends. The CDR3 loop spans 13 amino acids. The germline V gene encodes CDR1 SQVTM and CDR2 ANQGSEA. CDR3 in DNA: TGCAGCGCCCGTCCTCGGTTGAACACTGAAGCTTTCTTT. Translating it yields CSARPRLNTEAFF.

The J gene is TRBJ1-1, the V gene TRBV2, with 7 bases that match TRBD1. The CDR3 has 14 residues. Trimming at V came to 6 bases and at J to 6 bases, leaving 10 bases not matched to a gene. Germline V CDR1 and CDR2: SNHLY, FYNNEI. This CDR3 reads CASRGDREGPEAFF. The CDR3 DNA follows: TGTGCCAGCAGGGGAGACAGGGAAGGGCCTGAAGCTTTCTTT.

The V gene is TRBV3-1 (or the pseudogene TRBV3-2), the J gene TRBJ2-7; tentative D call: TRBD1 (8 bases). Looked up from germline, CDR1 is LGHDT and CDR2 is YNNKEL (reference sequence). The CDR3 covers 17 residues. V was shortened by 0 bases and J by 6 bases, with 21 bases between the two germline ends. CDR3 amino acids: CASSQDKGRAGGGEQYF. CDR3 bases: TGTGCCAGCAGCCAAGATAAGGGGAGGGCAGGGGGCGGCGAGCAGTACTTC.

CDR3 in DNA: TGTGCCAGCAGCCCCGCGATAGCGGGAGAGCAGTACTTC. Protein: CASSPAIAGEQYF. The chain combines TRBV13 with TRBJ2-7, with 8 bases aligning to TRBD2. CDR3 size: 13 residues. CDR1 and CDR2 (germline): PRHDT, FYEKMQ (reference sequence). The J segment lost 7 bases and the V segment lost 5 bases, leaving 7 bases of the junction unmatched.

The chain employs TRBV11-3 and TRBJ2-5, with D maybe TRBD2 (7 bases). V lost 5 bases and J lost 3, with 16 bases in between. CDR3 size: 15 residues. CDR1 and CDR2 (germline): SGHNT, YENEEA. CDR3 coding DNA: TGTGCCAGCAGCCCGGGGGGCAGGGTTGAAGAGACCCAGTACTTC. Amino acid sequence: CASSPGGRVEETQYF.

This clone was counted once. The chain has TRBV27 and TRBJ2-7, with 12 bases aligning to TRBD1. Per the germline V gene, CDR1 is MNHEY and CDR2 is SMNVEV (reference sequence). This CDR3 region has 14 residues. Unmatched junction bases numbered 1, after V lost 3 bases and J lost 4 bases. The chain's CDR3 is CASSLGQGAYEQYF. CDR3 sequence (DNA): TGTGCCAGCAGTTTGGGACAGGGGGCTTACGAGCAGTACTTC.

The chain is built from TRBV5-1 and TRBJ1-1, with no clear D. The CDR3 consists of 12 residues. Per germline, CDR1 SGHRS and CDR2 YFSETQ. The V end lost 2 bases, the J end lost 8 bases, and 10 bases lay between the germline ends. CDR3 sequence: CASSFGPGEAFF. The CDR3 bases are TGCGCCAGCAGCTTTGGACCGGGGGAAGCTTTCTTT.

The chain recombines TRBV7-9 with TRBJ1-2; D call uncertain. V lost 2 bases, J lost 8 bases, and 9 bases lay in between. The CDR3 spans 12 residues. In germline, CDR1 is SEHNR, CDR2 FQNEAQ (reference sequence). The CDR3 DNA sequence: TGTGCCAGCAGCTTAAATCTGAGGGGCTACACCTTC. This encodes CASSLNLRGYTF.

This clone was found a few times. The chain links TRBV12-3 or TRBV12-4 to TRBJ1-5, with 10 bases that match TRBD1. Trimming removed 7 bases from V and 6 bases from J; junction bases left unmatched: 3. CDR3 length: 13 residues. DNA of the CDR3: TGTGCCAGCACAGGACAGGGGGTTCAGCCCCAGCATTTT. Translation gives CASTGQGVQPQHF.

This clone has a single count. The chain is built from TRBV3-1 (or the pseudogene TRBV3-2) and TRBJ2-7; 14 positions agree with TRBD2. Germline lookup yields CDR1 LGHDT and CDR2 YNNKEL (reference sequence). The CDR3 contains 17 residues. V lost 4 bases and J lost 5; bases outside the gene matches: 10. The CDR3 DNA reads as TGTGCCAGCAGCCGTAAGGGCGGGACTAGCGGGAGAAACGAGCAGTACTTC. Its protein product is CASSRKGGTSGRNEQYF.

The chain recombines TRBV2 with TRBJ1-4; 8 bases line up with TRBD1. The CDR3 is made up of 13 amino acids. The V gene end was trimmed by 8 bases and the J gene end by 8 bases; junction bases not matched to a gene: 7. The germline V gene has CDR1 SNHLY and CDR2 FYNNEI. The CDR3 DNA reads TGTGCCAGCGGGAGACAGGGGCGGGAAAAACTGTTTTTT. This codes for CASGRQGREKLFF. Full variable domain (remainder filled in from reference TRBV2 and TRBJ1-4): EPEVTQTPSHQVTQMGQEVILRCVPISNHLYFYWYRQILGQKVEFLVSFYNNEISEKSEIFDDQFSVERPDGSNFTLKIRSTKLEDSAMYFCASGRQGREKLFFGSGTQLSVL.